A selection of T cell receptor beta chains follows, all from one sample in a study of beta chain features in type 1 diabetes. Measured with immunoSEQ multiplex PCR; TCRdb has only the in-frame clones, and not every one. The sample includes around 430,000 clones, over 25% of them seen just once. Sequences were obtained from naive CD4+ T cells from blood. These receptors were taken from a young man in good health. The CDR3 runs from the conserved cysteine through the conserved F or W. Fields, in order: CDR3 DNA, CDR3 protein, J gene, clone size, D gene, V gene. The D gene is left open where the match is weak. Only part of the rows carry a size: once, few, many, or a class if the clone is expanded.

CDR3 DNA: TGTGCCAGCAGCGCGAGGGACAGGGGATCCTACGAGCAGTACTTC
CDR3 protein: CASSARDRGSYEQYF
J gene: TRBJ2-7
clone size: -
D gene: TRBD1
V gene: TRBV9

CDR3 DNA: TGTGCCAGCAGTGCCACCGGGACTGGCCATCAAGAGACCCAGTACTTC
CDR3 protein: CASSATGTGHQETQYF
J gene: TRBJ2-5
clone size: -
D gene: -
V gene: TRBV2

CDR3 DNA: TGTGCCTGGAGTGTCAGCGGGTTAGGTGAGCAGTTCTTC
CDR3 protein: CAWSVSGLGEQFF
J gene: TRBJ2-1
clone size: -
D gene: -
V gene: TRBV30

CDR3 DNA: TGTGCCAGCAGCCCTACTAGCGGCACCTACAATGAGCAGTTCTTC
CDR3 protein: CASSPTSGTYNEQFF
J gene: TRBJ2-1
clone size: few
D gene: TRBD2
V gene: TRBV7-2

CDR3 DNA: TGCAGCGTCTCTACAGGGGTGGACACTGAAGCTTTCTTT
CDR3 protein: CSVSTGVDTEAFF
J gene: TRBJ1-1
clone size: few
D gene: TRBD1
V gene: TRBV29-1

CDR3 DNA: TGTGCCATCAGGGGGACAGGGTTGGGGCAGCCCCAGCATTTT
CDR3 protein: CAIRGTGLGQPQHF
J gene: TRBJ1-5
clone size: -
D gene: TRBD1
V gene: TRBV10-3

CDR3 DNA: TGCAGCGTTGCCTTAGATCGGGGACGCGAGCAGTACTTC
CDR3 protein: CSVALDRGREQYF
J gene: TRBJ2-7
clone size: few
D gene: -
V gene: TRBV29-1

CDR3 DNA: TGTGCCTGGACAGCCGACAATGAGCAGTTCTTC
CDR3 protein: CAWTADNEQFF
J gene: TRBJ2-1
clone size: -
D gene: -
V gene: TRBV30

CDR3 DNA: TGCGCCAGCAGCCTATCACAGATTTATCAGCCCCAGCATTTT
CDR3 protein: CASSLSQIYQPQHF
J gene: TRBJ1-5
clone size: few
D gene: -
V gene: TRBV4-1

CDR3 DNA: TGTGCCTGCTCCTCCACTGAAGCTTTCTTT
CDR3 protein: CACSSTEAFF
J gene: TRBJ1-1
clone size: few
D gene: -
V gene: TRBV30

CDR3 DNA: TGTGCCTGGAGTGGGGCTGCCCCCGGTGAGCAGTTCTTC
CDR3 protein: CAWSGAAPGEQFF
J gene: TRBJ2-1
clone size: -
D gene: -
V gene: TRBV30

CDR3 DNA: TGCAGTGCATACAACAGGGCGGGCTACACCTTC
CDR3 protein: CSAYNRAGYTF
J gene: TRBJ1-2
clone size: few
D gene: -
V gene: TRBV20-1

CDR3 DNA: TGTGCCAGCAGTTACCTTTATGACGAAAAACTGTTTTTT
CDR3 protein: CASSYLYDEKLFF
J gene: TRBJ1-4
clone size: -
D gene: -
V gene: TRBV6-5

CDR3 DNA: TGTGCCAGCAGCTTATCGCCCCGGGAGACCCAGTACTTC
CDR3 protein: CASSLSPRETQYF
J gene: TRBJ2-5
clone size: -
D gene: -
V gene: TRBV7-2

CDR3 DNA: TGTGCCAGCAGCTTAGAGGCGGGAAGCGGCAATCAGCCCCAGCATTTT
CDR3 protein: CASSLEAGSGNQPQHF
J gene: TRBJ1-5
clone size: -
D gene: -
V gene: TRBV7-2

CDR3 DNA: TGTGCCAGCAGGGATAACACCGGGGAGCTGTTTTTT
CDR3 protein: CASRDNTGELFF
J gene: TRBJ2-2
clone size: -
D gene: -
V gene: TRBV2

CDR3 DNA: TGCGCCAGCGGCCGGGACAGTGGCTCCTACGAGCAGTACTTC
CDR3 protein: CASGRDSGSYEQYF
J gene: TRBJ2-7
clone size: -
D gene: TRBD1
V gene: TRBV5-1

CDR3 DNA: TGTGCCATCAGGAGCGGCAATGGCTACACCTTC
CDR3 protein: CAIRSGNGYTF
J gene: TRBJ1-2
clone size: few
D gene: -
V gene: TRBV10-3